This T cell receptor (beta chain) is from a study of CD8 T cells in Susac syndrome (dated by TCRdb to between 2018 and 2020). At the level of the whole study: Whether CD8+ T cell activation and differentiation in Susac syndrome was antigen driven was tested using repertoire sequencing. General study outcomes and caveats: The TCR sequencing and HLA analysis was acknowledged to have included a relatively small number of individuals.

Regarding this clonotype: Its recognized antigen is unknown. The input lacks base qualities; no much larger clone sits a single base away.

RNA was extracted with the RNeasy kit and roughly 0.5 to 1 ug was reverse transcribed using random hexamers. The immunoSEQ multiplex PCR assay, covering 54 Vbeta and 13 Jbeta segments, was used to amplify TCR beta CDR3 regions. PCR amplification bias was corrected by using a synthetic template baseline for primer optimization and computational correction. In the paper's pipeline: Reads were annotated to V, D and J genes according to IMGT and were analyzed with immunoSEQ Analyzer, with only productive sequences retained. Clonality was computed as one minus Shannon entropy normalized by log2 of the number of productive unique sequences. For each patient and control, public and private clones were evaluated among the 100 most prevalent clones. Clones were defined as Susac-specific when absent from the healthy and MS cohorts, from fewer than 1,300 published viral clones and from other ImmuneACCESS disease sequences. The public sequencing data were trimmed at Q25 with fastp and processed into clonotypes with MiXCR by TCRdb, which kept only in-frame beta chains. Rows with a matching CDR3 protein are joined into one entry that keeps the most common DNA and genes. Here the V and J calls rest on TCRdb's processing, not on the authors' analysis. The sample profile shows around 170,000 distinct CDR3 sequences; roughly nine tenths of them were found once. The ten largest clones take up around 0.08% of the sample.

CDR1 and CDR2, per the germline V gene, are KGHSH and LQKENI. The CDR3 runs 11 amino acids, cysteine and phenylalanine included. The retained sequence is limited to the CDR3, 33 bases, with the frame set at the first base. V lost 3 bases and J lost 5 bases; the stretch between them is 5 bases long. Peripheral blood CD8+ and CD4+ T cells from healthy donors, Susac syndrome patients and multiple sclerosis patients were profiled using high-throughput TCR beta sequencing. Healthy donors were age- and sex-matched controls. Bulk CD8+ and CD4+ T cells were purified by magnetic negative isolation, whereas CD8+ TEMRA cells were enriched by FACS. Blood was drawn into EDTA tubes, processed within 24 hours, and PBMCs were isolated by density gradient centrifugation. PBMCs intended for TCR sequencing were frozen in liquid nitrogen and were later thawed in a 37 degrees C water bath. Purity of sorted or isolated CD4+, CD8+ and CD8+ TEMRA cells was at least 90%.

The sequenced sample was CD4+ T cells from PBMCs. This sequence was found in a human donor in good health. The chain is encoded by TRBV18 joined to TRBJ2-7; no D gene is confidently identified. The CDR3 corresponds to CASSPGHEQYF. The DNA is as follows: TGTGCCAGCTCACCGGGCCACGAGCAGTACTTC.